This note documents a single TCR beta chain sequence. V was trimmed by 7 bases and J by 2 bases, leaving 11 bases between them. This CDR3 has 13 residues. Germline V gene lookup returns CDR1 ENHRY and CDR2 SYGVKD. The entry originates in a study of blood T cell repertoires in COVID-19. Study processing details: Counts of nucleated cells, estimated from reference gene primer amplification, were obtained. Clones were sequenced by immunoSEQ multiplex PCR, and TCRdb holds only the in-frame ones, with some missing. The DNA gave D and trimming, while V, J and clone size come from that table. The table shows hundreds of thousands of clones, with roughly 89% occurring only once.

The chain uses TRBV10-3 and TRBJ2-5, with D perhaps matching TRBD1 (5 bases). Material for sequencing was peripheral blood. The receptor was derived from a woman in her 30s with active or convalescent COVID-19. The CDR3 loop reads CAITHDSQETQYF. As DNA, the CDR3 is TGTGCCATCACCCATGACAGTCAAGAGACCCAGTACTTC.